This TCR beta chain was recovered during a study of T cell responses to AZD1222 COVID-19 vaccine. This clone appeared once. The antigen is unknown. Notes on the study in general: Regions left unmutated in variants are reportedly the target of nearly half of spike-specific TCRs. Repertoires were sampled only after the peak T cell response.

Sequencing was performed with immunoSEQ multiplex PCR; in TCRdb, only in-frame clones are kept and a portion is missing. The data show 92,000 or so clones, with 75% to 90% seen just once and about 6.1% held by the top ten. Germline V gene data show CDR1 as GTSNPN and CDR2 as SVGIG (reference sequence). V was pared by 5 bases and J by 0 bases, with 8 bases between. The CDR3 is made up of 13 amino acids. The TCR comes from an adult who received the AZD1222 COVID-19 vaccine. The sequenced sample was peripheral blood, obtained 28 days after the second AZD1222 dose. This chain joins TRBV30 and TRBJ2-1, with D unclear. This chain's CDR3 is CAWGVSSYNEQFF. The CDR3 DNA reads as TGTGCCTGGGGGGTTAGCTCCTACAATGAGCAGTTCTTC.